What follows are 16 T cell receptor beta chains derived from one specimen sequenced in a study of blood T cell repertoires in COVID-19. Method: immunoSEQ multiplex PCR; TCRdb's copy keeps in-frame clones and lacks some. The data contain 200,000 to 250,000 clones, roughly 80% of them singletons. The sample comprised peripheral blood. These receptor sequences come from a woman aged 80 or older with COVID-19, enrolled during active disease.

The chain couples TRBV6-5 to TRBJ1-4, with D possibly being TRBD1 (6 bases). Deletions cut 6 bases from V and 6 bases from J, with 17 bases between. Germline CDR1 MNHEY, CDR2 SVGAGI. The CDR3 length is 15 residues. The CDR3 spells CASRGTGIGDEKLFF. The CDR3, as DNA: TGTGCCAGCAGGGGAACAGGGATCGGGGATGAAAAACTGTTTTTT.

The CDR3 protein is CASSPGQDQPQHF. The DNA for the CDR3 is TGCGCCAGCAGCCCGGGACAGGATCAGCCCCAGCATTTT. The chain links TRBV5-1 to TRBJ1-5, with 8 bases that match TRBD1. Germline V lookup: CDR1 SGHRS, CDR2 YFSETQ. Trimming took 4 bases from V and 5 from J; bases not matched to a gene: 2. The CDR3 covers 13 residues.

This clone was recorded a few times. The V call is TRBV6-2 or TRBV6-3, the J call TRBJ2-7, with 9 bases aligning to TRBD1. Per the germline V gene, CDR1 is MNHEY and CDR2 is SVGEGT. With V trimmed by 6 bases and J by 11 bases, 11 bases remained unmatched. The CDR3 loop spans 13 amino acids. This CDR3 reads CASSSDRGFSEYF. The CDR3, as DNA: TGTGCCAGCAGCAGCGACAGGGGGTTTTCTGAGTACTTC.

The chain is built from TRBV2 and TRBJ2-7; the D is unclear. CDR1 is SNHLY, CDR2 FYNNEI, per germline. V lost 5 bases and J 2 bases, leaving 13 bases between the germline ends. The CDR3 loop spans 14 amino acids. The CDR3 sequence: CASSLGATAYEQYF. Here the CDR3 DNA reads TGTGCCAGCAGTCTGGGCGCGACCGCCTACGAGCAGTACTTC.

The V and J genes are TRBV7-8 and TRBJ1-4, with TRBD1 as a possible D gene (6 bases). Germline V gene sequence: CDR1 SGHVS, CDR2 FQNEAQ. The CDR3 contains 15 residues. The ends were cut back, 6 bases at V and 3 bases at J, with 14 bases in the middle. The CDR3 nucleotides read TGTGCCAGCAGGTCAACAGGGCCAGCTAATGAAAAACTGTTTTTT. This sequence encodes CASRSTGPANEKLFF.

The chain links TRBV6-2 or TRBV6-3 to TRBJ1-4, with 10 bases that match TRBD1. CDR1 is MNHEY and CDR2 is SVGEGT in the germline V gene. The CDR3 covers 14 residues. V trimming: 5 bases; J trimming: 7 bases; junction bases outside the gene matches: 4. CDR3: CASSRQGASEKLFF. CDR3 nucleotides: TGTGCCAGCAGTAGACAGGGGGCGAGTGAAAAACTGTTTTTT.

The CDR3 DNA reads TGTGCCATCAGTGATAGCGGGGGGGCAAACAATGAGCAGTTCTTC. Residues: CAISDSGGANNEQFF. This chain links TRBV10-3 with TRBJ2-1; 11 nucleotides line up with TRBD2. V lost 3 bases to trimming and J lost 5 bases; unmatched junction nucleotides: 3. Germline V CDR1 and CDR2: ENHRY, SYGVKD. This CDR3 is built from 15 residues.

The chain links TRBV5-1 to TRBJ1-4; 9 nucleotides line up with TRBD1. The CDR3 length is 14 residues. Germline CDR1 and CDR2: SGHRS and YFSETQ. The V gene end was trimmed by 3 bases and the J gene end by 7 bases; junction bases not matched to a gene: 4. CDR3: CASSSQGAGEKLFF. The CDR3, as DNA: TGCGCCAGCAGCTCACAGGGGGCGGGTGAAAAACTGTTTTTT.

This clone has only one observation. The chain links TRBV2 to TRBJ1-2; maybe TRBD1 (5 bases). Looked up from germline, CDR1 is SNHLY and CDR2 is FYNNEI. The CDR3 loop spans 13 amino acids. Trimming stripped 2 bases from V and 8 bases from J, with 12 bases between. This CDR3 reads CASSEQGLVGYTF. DNA for the CDR3: TGTGCCAGCAGTGAACAGGGATTGGTCGGCTACACCTTC. Drawing the rest from reference TRBV2 and TRBJ1-2, the complete variable domain is EPEVTQTPSHQVTQMGQEVILRCVPISNHLYFYWYRQILGQKVEFLVSFYNNEISEKSEIFDDQFSVERPDGSNFTLKIRSTKLEDSAMYFCASSEQGLVGYTFGSGTRLTVV.

This clone was picked up a small number of times. At one boundary the junction diverges from the germline segment, which might be a read error. This chain links TRBV29-1 with TRBJ1-2, with D perhaps TRBD1 (6 bases). The CDR3 loop spans 13 amino acids. Germline CDR1 is SQVTM and CDR2 is ANQGSEA. DNA for the CDR3: TGCAGCGTAGAAGCAGGGGCCGGCTATGGCTACACCTTC. Encoded protein: CSVEAGAGYGYTF.

V gene TRBV3-1 (or the pseudogene TRBV3-2) combines with J gene TRBJ1-3; D possibly corresponds to TRBD1 (5 bases). The CDR3 is 11 amino acids. The V end lost 4 bases, the J end lost 8 bases, and 6 bases lay between the germline ends. The V gene's germline CDR1 is LGHDT and CDR2 YNNKEL (reference sequence). In DNA form, the CDR3 reads TGTGCCAGCAGCCTCAGGGACACCATATATTTT. This translates into CASSLRDTIYF.

This clone is a singleton in its sample. This rearrangement joins TRBV6-5 to TRBJ1-2, with TRBD1 matching 7 bases. V lost 6 bases and J lost 4; bases outside the gene matches: 5. The CDR3 consists of 13 residues. Looked up from germline, CDR1 is MNHEY and CDR2 is SVGAGI. In DNA form, the CDR3 reads TGTGCCAGCAGCCAACAGGGGACCTATGGCTACACCTTC. Translated: CASSQQGTYGYTF.

This clone occurred a few times. The CDR3 coding sequence is TGTGCCAGCAGCCGTCCAATCAACAGGGCGAGCTCCTACGAGCAGTACTTC. It translates to CASSRPINRASSYEQYF. The rearrangement links TRBV7-2 to TRBJ2-7, with D tentatively TRBD1 (6 bases). V lost 5 bases, J lost 0 bases, and 20 bases lay in between. Germline assignment: CDR1 SGHTA and CDR2 FQGNSA. The CDR3 has 17 amino acids.

J is TRBJ1-4 and V is TRBV19; the D gene is possibly TRBD1 (6 bases). Germline loops: CDR1 LNHDA, CDR2 SQIVND (reference sequence). Trimming stripped 6 bases from V and 0 bases from J, with 11 bases between. This CDR3 is built from 15 residues. CDR3 nucleotides: TGTGCCAGTAGATCCGCAGGGGCAACTAATGAAAAACTGTTTTTT. It translates to CASRSAGATNEKLFF.

The gene calls are TRBV6-5 and TRBJ1-1; D is possibly TRBD1 (6 bases). CDR3 length: 13 residues. Trimming left V 8 bases short and J 1 base short, with 11 bases between. Germline CDR1 is MNHEY and CDR2 is SVGAGI. The CDR3 region has the DNA TGTGCCAGCCCCAACAGGGCGAACACTGAAGCTTTCTTT. This sequence encodes CASPNRANTEAFF.

CDR3 DNA: TGTGCCAGCAGCTTAATTGCGGGGGGCAGTAATACGCAGTATTTT. Residues: CASSLIAGGSNTQYF. The rearrangement uses TRBV7-3 and TRBJ2-3; TRBD2 aligns across 8 bases. The CDR3 extends over 15 amino acids. J lost 7 bases, V lost 1 base, and 7 bases had no gene match. CDR1 and CDR2 from the germline V gene are SGHTA and FQGTGA.